Sequencing of this T cell receptor beta chain was carried out in a study of beta chain features in type 1 diabetes. Overall study findings and caveats: Among patients with Type 1 diabetes, TCRB CDR3s were moderately but significantly shorter in every one of the four CD4+ subsets.

Looked up from germline, CDR1 is LGHNA and CDR2 is YNFKEQ. CDR3 size: 17 residues. Trimming cost V 3 bases and J 1 base; bases outside gene matches: 8. Reverse transcription of all isolated RNA meant that expressed TCRB transcripts were sequenced. TCRdb keeps only in-frame clones here, not all; method: immunoSEQ multiplex PCR. Of 200,000 to 300,000 clones detected, around 21% appear once; the ten largest clones hold around 0.029%. CD4+ naive, central memory, regulatory and stem cell-like memory cells were sorted via CD45RO/CCR7/CD25/CD127/CD95/CD27. Note on this clone: Antigen specificity is unknown.

The sequencing sample was made of naive CD4+ T cells from blood. This TCR came from a woman in her thirties or forties with type 1 diabetes. This chain links TRBV4-2 with TRBJ1-2; 10 positions agree with TRBD1. This CDR3 is CASSQITGTGVNYGYTF. The CDR3 DNA reads as TGTGCCAGCAGCCAGATCACCGGGACAGGGGTTAACTATGGCTACACCTTC.